These 22 T cell receptor beta chains share one sample of origin, sequenced in a study of blood T cell repertoires in COVID-19. The protocol was immunoSEQ multiplex PCR, while the TCRdb copy is restricted to in-frame clones and leaves out a portion. The table has about 180,000 clones, 70% to 85% seen once. The sample comprised peripheral blood. The source is a human donor in a cohort sampled during active COVID-19.

This clone was found once. V and J are TRBV6-5 and TRBJ1-1, with 8 bases matching TRBD1. This CDR3 region has 13 residues. V was pared by 7 bases and J by 2 bases, with 3 bases of the junction left unmatched. CDR1 is MNHEY, CDR2 SVGAGI, per germline. CDR3 in amino acids: CASTDRGNTEAFF. CDR3 nucleotides: TGTGCCAGCACAGACAGGGGAAACACTGAAGCTTTCTTT.

V usage is TRBV2 and J usage is TRBJ2-2, with TRBD1 identical over 9 bases. Per the germline V gene, CDR1 is SNHLY and CDR2 is FYNNEI. This CDR3 has 15 residues. The V and J ends lost 6 bases and 3 bases, in that order; junction bases with no gene match: 5. The DNA of the CDR3 is TGTGCCAGCAGGCCGGGACAGGGAGACACCGGGGAGCTGTTTTTT. As protein: CASRPGQGDTGELFF.

This sequence joins TRBV15 and TRBJ2-5; TRBD1 agrees at 9 bases. CDR1 is LNHNV and CDR2 is YYDKDF in the germline V gene (reference sequence). The trim removed 6 bases at V and 5 bases at J, leaving 10 bases unmatched. CDR3 size: 15 residues. The CDR3 region is CATRGDRVRGETQYF. Here the CDR3 DNA reads TGTGCCACCAGAGGGGACAGGGTCAGGGGGGAGACCCAGTACTTC.

The chain has TRBV6-6 and TRBJ1-2; D is possibly TRBD1 (5 bases). The CDR3 runs to 13 residues. V was trimmed by 0 bases and J by 6 bases, leaving 8 bases between them. Germline lookup yields CDR1 MNHNY and CDR2 SVGAGI (reference sequence). This CDR3 is CASSYSGRDGYTF. As DNA, the CDR3 is TGTGCCAGCAGTTACTCGGGGCGAGATGGCTACACCTTC.

The rearrangement joins TRBV5-1 to TRBJ1-2, with D maybe TRBD1 (6 bases). CDR1 is SGHRS, CDR2 YFSETQ, per germline. CDR3 length: 15 residues. V shed 1 base and J shed 5 bases, with 15 bases lying between them. The CDR3 DNA is TGCGCCAGCAGCTTGAGAGATGGGACAACGTATGGCTACACCTTC. Protein product: CASSLRDGTTYGYTF.

The genes are TRBV7-6 and TRBJ2-7, with 8 bases aligning to TRBD1. Germline CDR1 SGHVS, CDR2 FNYEAQ. V gave up 5 bases and J gave up 6 bases; unmatched junction bases: 6. The CDR3 runs to 13 residues. CDR3 sequence reads: CASSPRTGFEQYF. The CDR3 nucleotides read TGTGCCAGCAGCCCACGGACAGGGTTCGAGCAGTACTTC.

The count of this clone is one. The chain recombines TRBV1 with TRBJ1-4; TRBD1 is taken as the D call from the table, unchecked against the DNA. TRBV1 has pseudogene status. The CDR3 is made up of 12 amino acids. CDR3 loop: CTSSHKRTVVFF. In DNA, the CDR3 is TGCACCAGCAGCCATAAAAGGACAGTAGTGTTTTTT.

The V and J genes are TRBV7-9 and TRBJ1-2; D might be TRBD1 (6 bases). This CDR3 has 17 amino acids. Germline CDR1 and CDR2: SEHNR and FQNEAQ (reference sequence). V was trimmed by 5 bases and J by 7 bases, leaving 26 bases between them. The DNA for the CDR3 is TGTGCCAGCAGCAGTCCCGCCCAATTAGGGGGTCTTGTTGGCTACACCTTC. Protein: CASSSPAQLGGLVGYTF.

This chain connects TRBV5-1 to TRBJ1-3, with TRBD1 identical over 10 bases. CDR3 length: 16 amino acids. Germline V gene sequence: CDR1 SGHRS, CDR2 YFSETQ. The ends lost 0 bases at V and 2 bases at J; junction bases unmatched: 2. The CDR3 sequence: CASSLEGTGAGNTIYF. DNA for the CDR3: TGCGCCAGCAGCTTGGAAGGGACAGGGGCTGGAAACACCATATATTTT.

This chain joins TRBV7-9 and TRBJ1-2; weak D call: TRBD1 (5 bases). V was clipped by 6 bases and J by 5 bases, with 19 bases between them. The CDR3 is 15 residues long. Germline CDR1 is SEHNR and CDR2 is FQNEAQ (reference sequence). CDR3 in amino acids: CASREGTNQIYGYTF. The CDR3 DNA reads as TGTGCCAGCAGAGAGGGGACTAATCAAATTTATGGCTACACCTTC.

The rearrangement uses TRBV5-5 and TRBJ2-7; TRBD1 agrees at 10 bases. After removal of 4 bases from V and 6 bases from J, the junction contained 13 bases not matched to a gene. Germline V gene sequence: CDR1 SGHKS, CDR2 YYEKEE (reference sequence). This CDR3 is built from 16 residues. This CDR3 reads CASSLKEMTGGGEQYF. The CDR3 DNA sequence: TGTGCCAGCAGCCTGAAAGAAATGACAGGGGGCGGCGAGCAGTACTTC.

This chain joins TRBV18 and TRBJ1-3; no clear D. Deletions cut 2 bases from V and 0 bases from J, with 8 bases between. The CDR3 length is 15 residues. Germline lookup yields CDR1 KGHSH and CDR2 LQKENI. As DNA, the CDR3 is TGTGCCAGCTCACCAGCAGGAACCTCTGGAAACACCATATATTTT. It is translated as CASSPAGTSGNTIYF.

This clone was seen only once. This sequence joins TRBV4-1 and TRBJ2-3, with a weak D call TRBD1 (5 bases). Between the trimmed V and J ends, which lost 7 bases and 6 bases, there was a span of 20 bases. The CDR3 length is 15 residues. Germline loops: CDR1 MGHRA, CDR2 YSYEKL. The CDR3 bases are TGCGCCAGCACCTTTCAGGGAAGACTCGGGGATACGCAGTATTTT. It is translated as CASTFQGRLGDTQYF.

The chain links TRBV5-1 to TRBJ2-1, with TRBD2 matching 13 bases. In germline, CDR1 is SGHRS, CDR2 YFSETQ. The V segment lost 2 bases and the J segment 6 bases; nucleotides outside the gene matches: 8. The CDR3 is 17 amino acids. This CDR3 is CASSLSGRLAGGNEQFF. CDR3 sequence (DNA): TGCGCCAGCAGCTTATCGGGCAGACTAGCGGGGGGCAATGAGCAGTTCTTC.

The J gene is TRBJ1-1, the V gene TRBV5-1, with 9 bases matching TRBD1. J gave up 0 bases and V 3 bases, and 3 bases lay outside the gene matches. Germline V gene data show CDR1 as SGHRS and CDR2 as YFSETQ. CDR3 size: 15 residues. The CDR3 loop is CASSSRDRVNTEAFF. The DNA of the CDR3 is TGCGCCAGCAGCTCCCGGGACAGGGTGAACACTGAAGCTTTCTTT.

The chain is built from TRBV2 and TRBJ1-6, with a tentative D call TRBD1 (6 bases). The CDR3 has 14 amino acids. CDR1 SNHLY and CDR2 FYNNEI come from the germline V gene. V dropped 5 bases and J dropped 8 bases, with 13 bases sitting between them. The CDR3 is CASSSGHRYSPLHF. Here the CDR3 DNA reads TGTGCCAGCAGTTCGGGACACCGATATTCACCCCTCCACTTT.

The V gene is TRBV18, the J gene TRBJ1-3; no reliable D call. Trimming cost V 2 bases and J 4 bases, with 9 bases left between them. Germline V gene sequence: CDR1 KGHSH, CDR2 LQKENI. The length of the CDR3 is 14 residues. Written as DNA, the CDR3 is TGTGCCAGCTCACCAGGGCAAATCGGAAACACCATATATTTT. This encodes CASSPGQIGNTIYF.

This clone has only a few counts. The chain couples TRBV29-1 to TRBJ1-3; D ambiguous. V was clipped by 8 bases and J by 2 bases, with 10 bases between them. The CDR3 length is 12 residues. CDR1 SQVTM and CDR2 ANQGSEA come from the germline V gene. The CDR3 DNA reads TGCAGCTACACGGAGACTGGAAACACCATATATTTT. Protein: CSYTETGNTIYF.

The rearrangement uses TRBV21-1 and TRBJ2-3; the table calls TRBD2, which could not be checked here. TRBV21-1 is a known pseudogene. The CDR3 consists of 18 residues. The CDR3 loop is CASSAGLAEVRSADTQYF. CDR3 sequence (DNA): TGTGCCAGCAGCGCGGGACTAGCGGAGGTTCGGTCGGCAGATACGCAGTATTTT.

The chain couples TRBV18 to TRBJ2-3; D gene ambiguous. V lost 0 bases and J 2 bases, leaving 6 bases between the germline ends. This CDR3 is built from 14 residues. CDR1 and CDR2 (germline): KGHSH, LQKENI. CDR3 sequence (DNA): TGTGCCAGCTCACCACCGTCCCTCACAGATACGCAGTATTTT. Its translation is CASSPPSLTDTQYF.

The chain uses TRBV7-9 and TRBJ2-3, with 10 nucleotides matching TRBD2. The trim removed 9 bases at V and 5 bases at J, leaving 5 bases unmatched. CDR3 length: 13 amino acids. Germline-derived CDR1 and CDR2 are SEHNR and FQNEAQ (reference sequence). In DNA form, the CDR3 reads TGTGCCAGGTCCGGGACTAGCGAAGATACGCAGTATTTT. Translation gives CARSGTSEDTQYF.

This chain links TRBV19 with TRBJ2-1; the match to TRBD2 covers 9 bases. Germline V gene data show CDR1 as LNHDA and CDR2 as SQIVND (reference sequence). With 0 bases clipped from V and 10 bases from J, the junction kept 10 bases outside the gene matches. CDR3 length: 16 amino acids. The CDR3 loop reads CASSIDPTSGLKEQFF. In nucleotides, the CDR3 is TGTGCCAGTAGTATAGATCCGACTAGCGGCCTAAAGGAGCAGTTCTTC. Full variable domain (missing parts from reference TRBV19 and TRBJ2-1): DGGITQSPKYLFRKEGQNVTLSCEQNLNHDAMYWYRQDPGQGLRLIYYSQIVNDFQKGDIAEGYSVSREKKESFPLTVTSAQKNPTAFYLCASSIDPTSGLKEQFFGPGTRLTVL.